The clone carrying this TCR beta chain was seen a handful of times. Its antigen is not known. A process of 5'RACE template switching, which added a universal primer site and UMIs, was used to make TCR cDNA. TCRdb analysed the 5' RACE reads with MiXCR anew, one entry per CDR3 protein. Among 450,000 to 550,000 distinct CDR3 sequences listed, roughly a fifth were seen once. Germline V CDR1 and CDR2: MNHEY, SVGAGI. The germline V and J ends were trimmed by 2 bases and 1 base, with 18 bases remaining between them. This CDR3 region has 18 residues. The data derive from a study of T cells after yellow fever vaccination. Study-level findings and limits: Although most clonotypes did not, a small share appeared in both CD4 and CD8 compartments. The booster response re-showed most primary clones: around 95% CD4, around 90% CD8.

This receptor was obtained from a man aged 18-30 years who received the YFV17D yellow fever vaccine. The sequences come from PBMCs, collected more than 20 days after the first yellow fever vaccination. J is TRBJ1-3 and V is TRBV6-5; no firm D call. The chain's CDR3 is CASSYTSTGPRSGNTIYF. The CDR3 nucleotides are TGTGCCAGCAGTTACACCAGCACGGGCCCCAGGTCTGGAAACACCATATATTTT.